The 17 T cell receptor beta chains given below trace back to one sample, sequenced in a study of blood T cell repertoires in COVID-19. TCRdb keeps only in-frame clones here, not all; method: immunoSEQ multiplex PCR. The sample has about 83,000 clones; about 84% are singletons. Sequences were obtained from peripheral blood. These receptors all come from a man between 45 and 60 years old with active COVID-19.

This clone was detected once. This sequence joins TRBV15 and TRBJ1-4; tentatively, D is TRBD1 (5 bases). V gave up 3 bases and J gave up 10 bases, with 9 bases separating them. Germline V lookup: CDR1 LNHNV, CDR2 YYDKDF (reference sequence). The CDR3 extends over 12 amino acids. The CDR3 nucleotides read TGTGCCACCAGCAGTTGGGGGGGAAAACTGTTTTTT. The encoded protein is CATSSWGGKLFF.

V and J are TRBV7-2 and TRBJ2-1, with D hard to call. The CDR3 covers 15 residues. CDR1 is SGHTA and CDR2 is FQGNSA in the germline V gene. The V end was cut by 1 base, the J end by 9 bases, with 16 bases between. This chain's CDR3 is CASSLVGPSSGEQFF. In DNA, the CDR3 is TGTGCCAGCAGCTTAGTGGGTCCTAGTTCTGGTGAGCAGTTCTTC.

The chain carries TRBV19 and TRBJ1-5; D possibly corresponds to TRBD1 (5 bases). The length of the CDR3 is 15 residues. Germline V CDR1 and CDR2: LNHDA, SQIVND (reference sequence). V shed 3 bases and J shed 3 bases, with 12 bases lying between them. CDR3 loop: CASSIRAGPNQPQHF. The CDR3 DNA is TGTGCCAGTAGTATCAGGGCAGGCCCCAATCAGCCCCAGCATTTT.

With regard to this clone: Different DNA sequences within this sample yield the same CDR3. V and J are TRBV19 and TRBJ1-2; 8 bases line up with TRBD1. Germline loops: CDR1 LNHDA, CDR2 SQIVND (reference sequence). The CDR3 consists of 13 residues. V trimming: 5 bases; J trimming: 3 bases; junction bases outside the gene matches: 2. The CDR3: CASSLTGDYGYTF. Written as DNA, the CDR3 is TGTGCCAGTAGTCTGACAGGGGACTATGGCTACACCTTC.

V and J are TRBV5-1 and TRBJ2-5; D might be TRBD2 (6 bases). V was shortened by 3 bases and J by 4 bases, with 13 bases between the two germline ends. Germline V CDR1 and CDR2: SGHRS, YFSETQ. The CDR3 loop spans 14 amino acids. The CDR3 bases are TGCGCCAGCAGCTCATACTCCGGGGGAGAGACCCAGTACTTC. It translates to CASSSYSGGETQYF.

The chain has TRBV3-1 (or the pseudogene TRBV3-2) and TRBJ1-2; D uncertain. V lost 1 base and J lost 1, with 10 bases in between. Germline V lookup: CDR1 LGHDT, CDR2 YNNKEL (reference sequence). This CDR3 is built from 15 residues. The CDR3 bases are TGTGCCAGCAGCCAAGTACCGATACTTAACTATGGCTACACCTTC. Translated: CASSQVPILNYGYTF.

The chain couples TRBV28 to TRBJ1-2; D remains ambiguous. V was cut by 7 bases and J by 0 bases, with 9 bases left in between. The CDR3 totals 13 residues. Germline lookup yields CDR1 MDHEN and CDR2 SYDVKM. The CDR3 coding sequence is TGTGCCAGCAATCACGGGACTAACTATGGCTACACCTTC. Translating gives CASNHGTNYGYTF.

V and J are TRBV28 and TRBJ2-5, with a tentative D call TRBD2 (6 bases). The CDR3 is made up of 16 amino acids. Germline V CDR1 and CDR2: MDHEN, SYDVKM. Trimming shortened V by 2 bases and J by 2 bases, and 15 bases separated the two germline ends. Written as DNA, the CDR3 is TGTGCCAGCAGTTTAAGTCTCTCGGCGGGACAAGAGACCCAGTACTTC. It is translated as CASSLSLSAGQETQYF.

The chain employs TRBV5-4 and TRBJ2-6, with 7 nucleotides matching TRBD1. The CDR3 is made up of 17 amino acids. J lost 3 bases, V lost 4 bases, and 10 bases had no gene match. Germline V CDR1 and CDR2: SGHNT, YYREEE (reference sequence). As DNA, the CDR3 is TGTGCCAGCAGCAAAAAACAGGGGTTCGTTGGGGCCAACGTCCTGACTTTC. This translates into CASSKKQGFVGANVLTF.

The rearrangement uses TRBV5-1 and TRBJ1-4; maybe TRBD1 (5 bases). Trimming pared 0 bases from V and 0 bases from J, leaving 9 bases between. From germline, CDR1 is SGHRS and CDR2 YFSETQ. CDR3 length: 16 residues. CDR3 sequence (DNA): TGCGCCAGCAGCTTGGCCATGACAGCAACTAATGAAAAACTGTTTTTT. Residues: CASSLAMTATNEKLFF.

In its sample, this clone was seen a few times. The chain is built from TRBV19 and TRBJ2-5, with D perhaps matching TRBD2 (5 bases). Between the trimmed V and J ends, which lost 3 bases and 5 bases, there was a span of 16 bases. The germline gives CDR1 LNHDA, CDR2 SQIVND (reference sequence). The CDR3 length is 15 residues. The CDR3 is CASSIGLLAGETQYF. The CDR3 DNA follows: TGTGCCAGTAGTATTGGTCTTCTAGCCGGGGAGACCCAGTACTTC.

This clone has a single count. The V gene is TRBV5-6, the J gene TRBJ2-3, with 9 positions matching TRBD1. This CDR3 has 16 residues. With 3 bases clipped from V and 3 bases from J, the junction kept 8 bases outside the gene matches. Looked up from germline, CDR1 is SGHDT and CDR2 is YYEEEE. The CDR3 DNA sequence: TGTGCCAGCAGCTCCGTAGGGACAGGGATGACAGATACGCAGTATTTT. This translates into CASSSVGTGMTDTQYF.

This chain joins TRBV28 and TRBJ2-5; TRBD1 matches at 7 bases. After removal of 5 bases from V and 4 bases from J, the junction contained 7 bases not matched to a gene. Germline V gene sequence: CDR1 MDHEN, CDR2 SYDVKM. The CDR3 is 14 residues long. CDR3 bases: TGTGCCAGCAGTGAGAGACAGGGATCAGAGACCCAGTACTTC. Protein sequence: CASSERQGSETQYF.

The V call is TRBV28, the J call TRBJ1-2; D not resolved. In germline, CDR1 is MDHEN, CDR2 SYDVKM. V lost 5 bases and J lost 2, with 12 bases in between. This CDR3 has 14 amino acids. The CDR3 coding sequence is TGTGCCAGCAGTCTCCTAGGCGGGAACTATGGCTACACCTTC. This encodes CASSLLGGNYGYTF.

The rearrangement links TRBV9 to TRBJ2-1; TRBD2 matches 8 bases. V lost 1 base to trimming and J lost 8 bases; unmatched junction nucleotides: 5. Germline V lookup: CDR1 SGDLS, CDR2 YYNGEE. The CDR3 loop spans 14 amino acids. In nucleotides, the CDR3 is TGTGCCAGCAGCGTACGGGGGGGCGGCGATGAGCAGTTCTTC. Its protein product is CASSVRGGGDEQFF.

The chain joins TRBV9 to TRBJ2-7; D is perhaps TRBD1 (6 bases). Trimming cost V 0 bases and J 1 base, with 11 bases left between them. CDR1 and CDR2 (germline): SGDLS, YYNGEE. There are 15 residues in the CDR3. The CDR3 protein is CASSVDVTGSYEQYF. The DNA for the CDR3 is TGTGCCAGCAGCGTAGATGTGACAGGATCCTACGAGCAGTACTTC.

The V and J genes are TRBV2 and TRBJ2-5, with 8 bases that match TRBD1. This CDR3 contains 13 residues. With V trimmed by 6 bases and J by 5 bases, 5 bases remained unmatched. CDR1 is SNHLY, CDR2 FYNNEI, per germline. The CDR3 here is CASRGTGGETQYF. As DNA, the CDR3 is TGTGCCAGCAGGGGGACAGGAGGGGAGACCCAGTACTTC.